This T cell receptor beta chain was found in a study of post-analysis software for immune sequencing data. Findings of the study overall: Samples made in the same batch grouped tightly together by F measure. Relative to controls, patients had roughly five TRBV segments at higher frequency, with TRBV5-6, TRBV5-1 and TRBV20-1 among these.

This clonotype was found a few times. Its antigen is still unknown. Germline CDR1 reads MNHEY; CDR2 reads SVGEGT. The length of the CDR3 is 13 residues. Trimming cost V 4 bases and J 1 base; bases outside gene matches: 1. Included in the TCR beta cDNA libraries were unique molecular identifiers. TCRdb redid the calling of the PCR reads with MiXCR, one entry per CDR3 protein. Counted here are some 890,000 distinct CDR3 sequences, roughly 50% occurring once; the ten biggest clones make up approximately 4.5%. The rearrangement joins TRBV6-2 or TRBV6-3 to TRBJ2-7; 7 positions match TRBD2. The sample comprised blood. This sequence originates from a girl between 10 and 17 years old with multiple sclerosis. CDR3 DNA sequence: TGTGCCAGCAGTTGGGGAGGGTCCTACGAGCAGTACTTC. Its protein is CASSWGGSYEQYF.